These 27 T cell receptor beta chains were sequenced from one sample in a study of T-cell memory formation after mild COVID-19 (dated by TCRdb to the early 2020s). The library was obtained by 5' RACE. Instrument used: Illumina NovaSeq 6000. TCRdb cleaned the public reads at Q25 with fastp, built clones with MiXCR and kept in-frame beta chains. One record per CDR3 amino acid sequence lists the most common genes and DNA. The sample table lists more than 300,000 distinct CDR3 sequences, roughly 13% of them with a count of one. 20% to 25% of the sample is in the top ten clones. Sequenced input: PBMCs or a T cell subset sorted from them (not recorded which). The receptor source for this set is a young man who had mild COVID-19 (a few samples of this study predate the infection). The sample titles of this study are shuffled in the database, so cell type and time point are left out; the donor was told from shared clones.

Many counts were recorded for this clonotype. CDR3 sequence: CASSHARATLHF. CDR3 DNA sequence: TGTGCCAGCAGCCATGCCAGGGCTACCCTCCACTTT. The V and J genes are TRBV6-2 or TRBV6-3 and TRBJ1-6; possible D gene TRBD1, 5 bases. The V end lost 6 bases, the J end lost 14 bases, and 14 bases lay between the germline ends. Germline V gene data show CDR1 as MNHEY and CDR2 as SVGEGT. CDR3 length: 12 residues.

The chain is built from TRBV30 and TRBJ1-5; D is unclear. The V end lost 3 bases, the J end lost 7 bases, and 13 bases lay between the germline ends. CDR1 and CDR2 from the germline V gene are GTSNPN and SVGIG (reference sequence). The CDR3 has 13 residues. CDR3 residues: CAWSGVQYQPQHF. The CDR3 nucleotides read TGTGCCTGGAGCGGCGTCCAGTACCAGCCCCAGCATTTT.

The sample holds many counts of this clonotype. V gene TRBV7-8 combines with J gene TRBJ2-6, with unresolved D. From germline, CDR1 is SGHVS and CDR2 FQNEAQ. This CDR3 is built from 13 residues. The V end lost 3 bases, the J end lost 0 bases, and 0 bases lay between the germline ends. Here the CDR3 reads CASSFSGANVLTF. CDR3 bases: TGTGCCAGCAGCTTCTCTGGGGCCAACGTCCTGACTTTC.

This clonotype was observed a few times. The rearrangement joins TRBV11-2 to TRBJ1-1; TRBD1 is a possible D gene (6 bases). This CDR3 is built from 14 residues. The germline V and J ends were trimmed by 5 bases and 3 bases, with 13 bases remaining between them. The V gene's germline CDR1 is SGHAT and CDR2 FQNNGV. Written as DNA, the CDR3 is TGTGCCAGCAGCCCGCAGGGGAGGTACACTGAAGCTTTCTTT. This sequence encodes CASSPQGRYTEAFF.

This chain links TRBV10-3 with TRBJ2-2; tentatively, D is TRBD1 (5 bases). CDR1 is ENHRY, CDR2 SYGVKD, per germline. V dropped 10 bases and J dropped 4 bases, with 19 bases sitting between them. The length of the CDR3 is 15 residues. CDR3 sequence: CATMPQGFGTGELFF. CDR3 in DNA: TGTGCCACTATGCCCCAGGGTTTCGGCACCGGGGAGCTGTTTTTT.

This rearrangement joins TRBV7-9 to TRBJ1-2; 10 bases align to TRBD1. The ends lost 7 bases at V and 0 bases at J; junction bases unmatched: 14. The CDR3 loop spans 18 amino acids. CDR1 is SEHNR, CDR2 FQNEAQ, per germline (reference sequence). CDR3 loop: CASTHRDRGILSNYGYTF. The CDR3 DNA follows: TGTGCCAGCACCCACAGGGACAGGGGAATCCTGTCTAACTATGGCTACACCTTC.

In its sample, this clonotype was seen a few times. The chain recombines TRBV12-3 or TRBV12-4 with TRBJ2-5; a weak D match, TRBD1 (6 bases). CDR3 length: 15 residues. V lost 5 bases to trimming and J lost 5 bases, with 18 bases between them. CDR3 DNA sequence: TGTGCCAGCAGTCGGGACAACCTCATCGGGGAGACCCAGTACTTC. It yields the protein CASSRDNLIGETQYF.

This clonotype appeared a few times. This chain connects TRBV10-1 to TRBJ2-3, with 8 bases identical to TRBD2. V lost 0 bases, J lost 5 bases, and 7 bases stayed unmatched. There are 16 residues in the CDR3. CDR1 and CDR2 from the germline V gene are WNHNN and SYGVQD (reference sequence). The CDR3 nucleotides are TGCGCCAGCAGTGAGTCTCGGGGGGGGCCGGGAGATACGCAGTATTTT. This encodes CASSESRGGPGDTQYF.

In its sample, this clonotype was seen a few times. The chain carries TRBV4-2 and TRBJ2-7, with 10 bases fitting TRBD2. Germline V gene sequence: CDR1 LGHNA, CDR2 YNFKEQ. The CDR3 is 15 amino acids. Trimming cost V 0 bases and J 8 bases; bases outside gene matches: 7. CDR3 sequence (DNA): TGTGCCAGCAGCCAAGACTCAGCGGGGGGGCTCAAGCAGTACTTC. It specifies CASSQDSAGGLKQYF.

The rearrangement links TRBV5-5 to TRBJ1-2; possibly TRBD1 for D (5 bases). V lost 5 bases and J 2 bases, leaving 10 bases between the germline ends. The germline V gene has CDR1 SGHKS and CDR2 YYEKEE (reference sequence). The length of the CDR3 is 13 residues. The CDR3 loop is CASSQGTNYGYTF. In DNA, the CDR3 is TGTGCCAGCAGTCAGGGAACAAACTATGGCTACACCTTC.

This clonotype was counted only a few times. The chain joins TRBV7-8 to TRBJ2-7; 9 positions match TRBD2. V lost 6 bases to trimming and J lost 6 bases; unmatched junction nucleotides: 12. The germline V gene encodes CDR1 SGHVS and CDR2 FQNEAQ. The CDR3 covers 15 residues. The CDR3 coding sequence is TGTGCCAGCAGTCCAGCGGGAGCGGGGGGTCGCGAGCAGTACGTC. As protein: CASSPAGAGGREQYV.

This clonotype came up a few times. V usage is TRBV2 and J usage is TRBJ1-4; no clear D. V was trimmed by 9 bases and J by 1 base, leaving 12 bases between them. From germline, CDR1 is SNHLY and CDR2 FYNNEI. CDR3 size: 14 residues. Here the CDR3 reads CASRWSETNEKLFF. The CDR3 bases are TGTGCCAGTCGGTGGAGCGAAACTAATGAAAAACTGTTTTTT. Full variable domain (remainder filled in from reference TRBV2 and TRBJ1-4): EPEVTQTPSHQVTQMGQEVILRCVPISNHLYFYWYRQILGQKVEFLVSFYNNEISEKSEIFDDQFSVERPDGSNFTLKIRSTKLEDSAMYFCASRWSETNEKLFFGSGTQLSVL.

In this sample, this clonotype turned up a few times. The chain uses TRBV4-3 and TRBJ2-2, with TRBD2 as a possible D gene (6 bases). The CDR3 covers 16 residues. V was shortened by 4 bases and J by 2 bases, with 14 bases between the two germline ends. Germline CDR1 and CDR2: LGHNA and YSLEER. The CDR3: CASSREEGYNTGELFF. Written as DNA, the CDR3 is TGCGCCAGCAGCCGCGAGGAGGGGTATAACACCGGGGAGCTGTTTTTT.

The chain links TRBV10-3 to TRBJ2-3, with a possible D match to TRBD1 (6 bases). The CDR3 sequence is 12 residues long. In germline, CDR1 is ENHRY, CDR2 SYGVKD. Trimming took 10 bases from V and 5 from J, leaving 13 bases between them. CDR3 coding DNA: TGTGCCACCTACGGCAGGGGAGATACGCAGTATTTT. Amino acid sequence: CATYGRGDTQYF.

This clonotype was seen a few times. This chain links TRBV29-1 with TRBJ2-7, with D perhaps TRBD2 (5 bases). This CDR3 is built from 13 residues. Germline assignment: CDR1 SQVTM and CDR2 ANQGSEA. The germline V and J ends were trimmed by 4 bases and 6 bases, with 16 bases remaining between them. The CDR3 nucleotides are TGCAGCGTTGCGTATGGGCAGCGGTCCGAGCAGTACGTC. This encodes CSVAYGQRSEQYV.

The V and J genes are TRBV13 and TRBJ1-6; perhaps TRBD1 as D (6 bases). The V gene lost 5 bases and the J gene lost 8 bases, with 16 bases spanning the gap. The CDR3 extends over 15 amino acids. CDR1 and CDR2 from the germline V gene are PRHDT and FYEKMQ (reference sequence). CDR3: CASSPGVLSDSPLHF. The DNA of the CDR3 is TGTGCCAGCAGCCCAGGGGTTTTGTCCGATTCACCCCTCCACTTT. The full variable domain, its missing parts supplied by reference TRBV13 and TRBJ1-6, is AAGVIQSPRHLIKEKRETATLKCYPIPRHDTVYWYQQGPGQDPQFLISFYEKMQSDKGSIPDRFSAQQFSDYHSELNMSSLELGDSALYFCASSPGVLSDSPLHFGNGTRLTVT.

This clonotype was found a few times. This chain connects TRBV5-8 to TRBJ2-7; TRBD1 agrees at 7 bases. Unmatched junction bases numbered 19, after V lost 3 bases and J lost 7 bases. Germline V lookup: CDR1 SGHTS, CDR2 YDEGEE. The CDR3 totals 17 residues. CDR3 protein: CASSSSSEGAKSLEQYF. The CDR3 DNA follows: TGTGCCAGCAGCTCCTCAAGTGAGGGGGCGAAGTCTCTTGAGCAGTACTTC.

The J gene is TRBJ1-1, the V gene TRBV6-5; D not resolved. The CDR3 is made up of 16 amino acids. Trimming removed 5 bases at V and 8 bases at J, with 24 bases between. The germline gives CDR1 MNHEY, CDR2 SVGAGI. Written as DNA, the CDR3 is TGTGCCAGCAGTCTCAGGTCCAATCTGGGCCGGAGGGAAGCTTTCTTT. This encodes CASSLRSNLGRREAFF.

In this sample, this clonotype turned up a few times. The V gene is TRBV3-1, the J gene TRBJ2-7; D uncertain. The CDR3 consists of 12 residues. Trimming pared 1 base from V and 3 bases from J, leaving 4 bases between. CDR1 is LGHDT and CDR2 is YNNKEL in the germline V gene (reference sequence). The CDR3, as DNA: TGTGCCAGCAGCCAAGGGGGCTACGAGCAGTACGTC. Translation: CASSQGGYEQYV.

In this sample, this clonotype turned up a few times. The genes are TRBV3-1 and TRBJ2-7; D perhaps matches TRBD2 (6 bases). The CDR3 runs 15 residues. Germline lookup yields CDR1 LGHDT and CDR2 YNNKEL (reference sequence). V shed 0 bases and J shed 4 bases, with 13 bases lying between them. DNA of the CDR3: TGTGCCAGCAGCCAAGAGGTTTTGGCGGGGTACGAGCAGTACTTC. It translates to CASSQEVLAGYEQYF.

This clonotype was counted ten times or more. The V call is TRBV4-1, the J call TRBJ1-5; no clear D gene. V dropped 2 bases and J dropped 0 bases, with 8 bases sitting between them. The CDR3 extends over 15 amino acids. Germline V lookup: CDR1 MGHRA, CDR2 YSYEKL. The CDR3 loop reads CASSQRAVSNQPQHF. CDR3 DNA sequence: TGCGCCAGCAGCCAACGGGCAGTTAGCAATCAGCCCCAGCATTTT.

The rearrangement joins TRBV6-2 or TRBV6-3 to TRBJ2-5, with a possible D match to TRBD1 (6 bases). V lost 2 bases to trimming and J lost 6 bases, with 19 bases between them. The CDR3 loop spans 16 amino acids. Germline V gene lookup returns CDR1 MNHEY and CDR2 SVGEGT. CDR3 DNA: TGTGCCAGCAGTTACCCCGGGACACCCCCGGCACAGACCCAGTACTTC. Amino acid sequence: CASSYPGTPPAQTQYF.

This clonotype appeared a few times. This chain connects TRBV6-5 to TRBJ1-3; 8 bases agree with TRBD1. Germline CDR1 reads MNHEY; CDR2 reads SVGAGI. Germline trimming cut 2 bases from V and 2 bases from J; bases unmatched to any gene: 5. The CDR3 is made up of 16 amino acids. CDR3 in DNA: TGTGCCAGCAGTTACGACGCAGGGGGCACTGGAAACACCATATATTTT. Its translation is CASSYDAGGTGNTIYF.

This clonotype was detected many times. As DNA, the CDR3 is TGCGCCAGCAGCTTGGAGCGGGGAGATACGCAGTATTTT. The encoded protein is CASSLERGDTQYF. This chain connects TRBV5-1 to TRBJ2-3; 7 nucleotides line up with TRBD2. The length of the CDR3 is 13 residues. V dropped 0 bases and J dropped 5; count of bases not matched to a gene: 0. The germline V gene has CDR1 SGHRS and CDR2 YFSETQ.

The chain carries TRBV20-1 and TRBJ1-1, with a weak D call TRBD1 (6 bases). V lost 1 base to trimming and J lost 11 bases, with 17 bases between them. The CDR3 runs 13 residues. CDR1 is DFQATT and CDR2 is SNEGSKA in the germline V gene (reference sequence). In DNA form, the CDR3 reads TGCAGTGCTAGAGGGGGGGCGCAAGTCGCGGCTTTCTTT. Translating gives CSARGGAQVAAFF.

The chain employs TRBV7-9 and TRBJ2-7; D may be TRBD2 (6 bases). The CDR3 extends over 13 amino acids. The V end lost 2 bases, the J end lost 1 base, and 6 bases lay between the germline ends. Looked up from germline, CDR1 is SEHNR and CDR2 is FQNEAQ (reference sequence). CDR3 region: CASSLRESYEQYF. For the CDR3, the DNA is TGTGCCAGCAGCTTACGGGAGTCCTACGAGCAGTACTTC.

This clonotype has a handful of counts. This chain links TRBV5-1 with TRBJ1-1; D is undetermined. Germline V gene lookup returns CDR1 SGHRS and CDR2 YFSETQ. V shed 5 bases and J shed 1 base, with 9 bases lying between them. The CDR3 sequence is 13 residues long. Here the CDR3 DNA reads TGCGCCAGCAGGAGTCTCCAGAACACTGAAGCTTTCTTT. The encoded protein is CASRSLQNTEAFF.